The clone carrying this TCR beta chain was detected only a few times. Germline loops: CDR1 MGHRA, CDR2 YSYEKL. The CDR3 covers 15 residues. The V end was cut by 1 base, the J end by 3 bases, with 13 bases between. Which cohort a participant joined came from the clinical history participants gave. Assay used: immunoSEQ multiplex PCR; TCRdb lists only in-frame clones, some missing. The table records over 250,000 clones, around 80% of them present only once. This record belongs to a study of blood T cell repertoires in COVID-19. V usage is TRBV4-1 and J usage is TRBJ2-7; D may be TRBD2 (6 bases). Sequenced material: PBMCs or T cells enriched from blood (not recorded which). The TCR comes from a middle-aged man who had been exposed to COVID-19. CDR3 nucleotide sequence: TGCGCCAGCAGCCAAGTGGGAGGCAGAAGCTACGAGCAGTACTTC. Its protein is CASSQVGGRSYEQYF.